Presented here are 10 T cell receptor beta chains from one specimen sequenced in a study of cytomegalovirus exposure and HLA in healthy donors (dated by TCRdb to 2016 to 2017). The method behind the library was the immunoSEQ multiplex PCR assay. For the multiplex PCR, a mixture combining 60 forward primers for TCR Vbeta segments and 13 reverse primers for TCR Jbeta segments was used. TCRdb limited this immuneACCESS table to in-frame rearrangements with V and J called. A share of clones is missing; checked studies link under half to unresolved V genes, and the rest is unexplained. The sample table lists around 180,000 clones, around 80% of them with a count of one. The ten largest make up less than 1.5% of the sample. The sample consisted of PBMCs. The receptor set was obtained from a woman aged 25 to 39 in good health and CMV-seropositive.

In regard to this clone: The sample contains more than one DNA sequence encoding this CDR3. The J gene is TRBJ2-7, the V gene TRBV5-1; TRBD2 might be the D (6 bases). The CDR3 loop spans 14 amino acids. V lost 1 base and J 1 base, leaving 9 bases between the germline ends. Germline-derived CDR1 and CDR2 are SGHRS and YFSETQ. The chain's CDR3 is CASSLSGGSYEQYF. The CDR3 region has the DNA TGCGCCAGCAGCTTGAGCGGAGGGTCCTACGAGCAGTACTTC.

The J gene is TRBJ1-4, the V gene TRBV5-1, with 7 bases aligning to TRBD1. The CDR3 runs 14 residues. The germline V gene has CDR1 SGHRS and CDR2 YFSETQ. V shed 3 bases and J 7 bases; nucleotides not matched to a gene: 6. This CDR3 is CASSSMTGSEKLFF. The CDR3 bases are TGCGCCAGCAGCTCAATGACAGGGAGTGAAAAACTGTTTTTT.

A few counts support this clone. The chain joins TRBV6-6 to TRBJ2-2; D is unresolved. In germline, CDR1 is MNHNY, CDR2 SVGAGI (reference sequence). V was trimmed by 4 bases and J by 1 base, leaving 7 bases between them. The CDR3 spans 14 residues. The CDR3 sequence is CASSSSGNTGELFF. CDR3 nucleotides: TGTGCCAGCAGTTCTTCCGGGAACACCGGGGAGCTGTTTTTT.

This CDR3 is CASSPKQDSYNEQFF. CDR3 in DNA: TGTGCCAGCTCACCGAAACAGGACAGCTACAATGAGCAGTTCTTC. The chain joins TRBV18 to TRBJ2-1; tentative D call: TRBD1 (6 bases). Looked up from germline, CDR1 is KGHSH and CDR2 is LQKENI. V was clipped by 3 bases and J by 3 bases, with 12 bases between them. CDR3 length: 15 amino acids.

This clone was counted a single time. V usage is TRBV7-8 and J usage is TRBJ2-6, with 12 positions matching TRBD2. This CDR3 is 19 amino acids long. With V trimmed by 5 bases and J by 3 bases, 11 bases remained unmatched. Germline V lookup: CDR1 SGHVS, CDR2 FQNEAQ. CDR3 sequence: CASSPLGLAGGLGANVLTF. The CDR3 nucleotides are TGTGCCAGCAGCCCCCTTGGGCTAGCGGGAGGGCTTGGGGCCAACGTCCTGACTTTC.

This clone was picked up a small number of times. The rearrangement links TRBV11-2 to TRBJ2-3; D is perhaps TRBD2 (6 bases). Trimming shortened V by 6 bases and J by 0 bases, and 10 bases separated the two germline ends. Germline V lookup: CDR1 SGHAT, CDR2 FQNNGV. The CDR3 consists of 14 residues. The CDR3 is CASSTGLSTDTQYF. In DNA form, the CDR3 reads TGTGCCAGCAGTACGGGACTGAGCACAGATACGCAGTATTTT. The full variable domain, its missing parts supplied by reference TRBV11-2 and TRBJ2-3, is EAGVAQSPRYKIIEKRQSVAFWCNPISGHATLYWYQQILGQGPKLLIQFQNNGVVDDSQLPKDRFSAERLKGVDSTLKIQPAKLEDSAVYLCASSTGLSTDTQYFGPGTRLTVL.

The chain links TRBV5-1 to TRBJ2-7; 7 bases agree with TRBD1. This CDR3 has 14 residues. Per germline, CDR1 SGHRS and CDR2 YFSETQ. V lost 4 bases to trimming and J lost 0 bases; unmatched junction nucleotides: 4. For the CDR3, the DNA is TGCGCCAGCAGCAGGGACAGCAGCTCCTACGAGCAGTACTTC. Translated: CASSRDSSSYEQYF. Full variable domain (rest looked up from reference TRBV5-1 and TRBJ2-7): KAGVTQTPRYLIKTRGQQVTLSCSPISGHRSVSWYQQTPGQGLQFLFEYFSETQRNKGNFPGRFSGRQFSNSRSEMNVSTLELGDSALYLCASSRDSSSYEQYFGPGTRLTVT.

This clone is a singleton in its sample. V is TRBV28 and J is TRBJ2-7; tentative D call: TRBD2 (5 bases). CDR1 and CDR2 (germline): MDHEN, SYDVKM. Trimming removed 5 bases from V and 1 base from J, with 18 bases in between. The CDR3 runs to 16 residues. The DNA of the CDR3 is TGTGCCAGCAGTCCCAACGGGGTCGGGATTTCCTACGAGCAGTACTTC. Encoded protein: CASSPNGVGISYEQYF.

This chain links TRBV5-1 with TRBJ2-5; TRBD1 might be the D (5 bases). Germline lookup yields CDR1 SGHRS and CDR2 YFSETQ. V dropped 4 bases and J dropped 2 bases, with 12 bases sitting between them. There are 14 residues in the CDR3. The CDR3 spells CASSDRTRQETQYF. The CDR3 DNA reads as TGCGCCAGCAGCGACCGGACAAGACAAGAGACCCAGTACTTC.

The chain couples TRBV27 to TRBJ1-2; perhaps TRBD1 as D (5 bases). The CDR3 totals 13 residues. Trimming stripped 2 bases from V and 6 bases from J, with 10 bases between. Germline assignment: CDR1 MNHEY and CDR2 SMNVEV (reference sequence). In DNA, the CDR3 is TGTGCCAGCAGTTTAGGGGGAGGCGATGGCTACACCTTC. Translation: CASSLGGGDGYTF.